This TCR beta chain was recovered during a study of vaccination and CD4 T cells after COVID-19. Study details: Participants were given two doses of BNT162b2 or mRNA-1273 vaccine. Cells were stimulated with overlapping spike peptide pools from SARS-CoV-2, HCoV-NL63, HCoV-OC43 and HCoV-229E.

Treatment defined: approximately 9-day PBMC culture with coronavirus spike peptide pools or control peptides (ViraFEST assay). Peptide-pool expansion of antigen-specific T cells preceded TCR sequencing in ViraFEST. Study-wide results and limits: Post-infection sampling omitted early timepoints and covered relatively few convalescent patients.

The CDR3 has 14 amino acids. Germline CDR1 MNHEY, CDR2 SMNVEV (reference sequence). V lost 2 bases, J lost 4 bases, and 9 bases lay in between. As concerns this clonotype: Its cognate antigen is unknown.

With the Oncomine TCR Beta short-read assay, DNA from cultured CD4+ T cells was sequenced. TCRdb recomputed calls from the PCR reads with MiXCR, one row per CDR3 protein. Of about 11,000 distinct CDR3 sequences listed, 45% to 70% are singletons. The V call is TRBV27, the J call TRBJ1-3; D perhaps matches TRBD1 (6 bases). Sequenced input: CD4+ T cells from blood, cultured in vitro. The sequence derives from a human donor who had recovered from COVID-19. The CDR3 DNA follows: TGTGCCAGCAGTTTAAACAGGGCGGGAAACACCATATATTTT. Its translation: CASSLNRAGNTIYF.